The 24 T cell receptor beta chains below all came from one sample that was sequenced in a study of cytotoxic CD8 clonotypes in ibrutinib-treated CLL. Data came from immunoSEQ multiplex PCR; TCRdb stores just in-frame clones and leaves some out. This sample carries tens of thousands of clones, under 75% of them seen once, and the ten largest clones take roughly 13%. The sample here was PBMCs, taken after 12 months of ibrutinib treatment. These receptor sequences come from a human donor with chronic lymphocytic leukemia.

The table lists this clone with a few counts. J is TRBJ1-6 and V is TRBV2; perhaps TRBD1 as D (5 bases). This CDR3 has 17 amino acids. V dropped 2 bases and J dropped 7 bases, with 18 bases sitting between them. Germline V lookup: CDR1 SNHLY, CDR2 FYNNEI. CDR3 nucleotide sequence: TGTGCCAGCAGTGAATTAGGGTGGCAGGGATTAAATTCACCCCTCCACTTT. Its protein is CASSELGWQGLNSPLHF. The whole variable domain, remainder taken from reference TRBV2 and TRBJ1-6, is EPEVTQTPSHQVTQMGQEVILRCVPISNHLYFYWYRQILGQKVEFLVSFYNNEISEKSEIFDDQFSVERPDGSNFTLKIRSTKLEDSAMYFCASSELGWQGLNSPLHFGNGTRLTVT.

The chain is built from TRBV6-1 and TRBJ1-5; D gene uncertain. V was trimmed by 6 bases and J by 0 bases, leaving 12 bases between them. Germline V gene lookup returns CDR1 MNHNS and CDR2 SASEGT. This CDR3 spans 15 amino acids. CDR3: CASSFRGYSNQPQHF. DNA of the CDR3: TGTGCCAGCAGCTTTCGGGGTTATAGCAATCAGCCCCAGCATTTT.

The CDR3 coding sequence is TGTGCCAGTAATAAGGAGGGCGGCTATGGCTACACCTTC. Protein: CASNKEGGYGYTF. This sequence joins TRBV19 and TRBJ1-2; D not certain. The CDR3 is 13 amino acids. Trimming took off 7 bases at V and 4 bases at J, with 13 bases between the two ends. CDR1 and CDR2 (germline): LNHDA, SQIVND (reference sequence). The whole variable domain, remainder taken from reference TRBV19 and TRBJ1-2, is DGGITQSPKYLFRKEGQNVTLSCEQNLNHDAMYWYRQDPGQGLRLIYYSQIVNDFQKGDIAEGYSVSREKKESFPLTVTSAQKNPTAFYLCASNKEGGYGYTFGSGTRLTVV.

The table lists this clone with a few counts. The chain carries TRBV15 and TRBJ2-5; 8 bases are a match to TRBD2. V was clipped by 3 bases and J by 5 bases; unmatched bases: 14. The CDR3 runs to 17 residues. Germline V CDR1 and CDR2: LNHNV, YYDKDF (reference sequence). The CDR3 coding sequence is TGTGCCACCAGCAGGATGGGGGAAAGCGGGGGTGGGGAGACCCAGTACTTC. Its protein is CATSRMGESGGGETQYF.

CDR3 nucleotides: TGTGCCAGCAGCTTTAGTATAGCTAGCGGGGGGTATGAGCAGTTCTTC. Its protein is CASSFSIASGGYEQFF. V gene TRBV11-2 combines with J gene TRBJ2-1; 11 bases agree with TRBD2. This CDR3 contains 16 residues. Germline CDR1 reads SGHAT; CDR2 reads FQNNGV. Trimming took 3 bases from V and 8 from J; bases not matched to a gene: 9. The whole variable domain, remainder taken from reference TRBV11-2 and TRBJ2-1, is EAGVAQSPRYKIIEKRQSVAFWCNPISGHATLYWYQQILGQGPKLLIQFQNNGVVDDSQLPKDRFSAERLKGVDSTLKIQPAKLEDSAVYLCASSFSIASGGYEQFFGPGTRLTVL.

The chain uses TRBV19 and TRBJ2-7; D is perhaps TRBD1 (6 bases). The germline V and J ends were trimmed by 4 bases and 7 bases, with 20 bases remaining between them. CDR1 is LNHDA and CDR2 is SQIVND in the germline V gene (reference sequence). The CDR3 length is 15 residues. This CDR3 is CASSNPSTGSTEQYF. The DNA of the CDR3 is TGTGCCAGTAGTAACCCCTCCACAGGGTCTACTGAGCAGTACTTC.

This rearrangement joins TRBV29-1 to TRBJ2-2; 10 bases are a match to TRBD1. Germline CDR1 SQVTM, CDR2 ANQGSEA. V shed 5 bases and J 2 bases; nucleotides not matched to a gene: 5. This CDR3 is 15 amino acids long. The CDR3 here is CSVLRQGANTGELFF. DNA for the CDR3: TGCAGCGTTCTTAGACAGGGGGCAAACACCGGGGAGCTGTTTTTT.

This clone was observed a few times. The chain links TRBV6-1 to TRBJ1-1; tentative D call: TRBD1 (5 bases). From germline, CDR1 is MNHNS and CDR2 SASEGT. The CDR3 totals 14 residues. Trimming removed 6 bases from V and 3 bases from J, with 14 bases in between. The CDR3 is CASSAARGDTEAFF. CDR3 sequence (DNA): TGTGCCAGCAGCGCAGCGAGAGGGGACACTGAAGCTTTCTTT.

V gene TRBV7-9 combines with J gene TRBJ2-1; D remains ambiguous. The germline V gene has CDR1 SEHNR and CDR2 FQNEAQ (reference sequence). V was shortened by 1 base and J by 7 bases, with 11 bases between the two germline ends. The CDR3 is 14 amino acids. As DNA, the CDR3 is TGTGCCAGCAGCTTAGTGGGGATAGTTAATGAGCAGTTCTTC. It encodes CASSLVGIVNEQFF.

The V and J genes are TRBV5-4 and TRBJ2-1, with 11 bases identical to TRBD2. V was pared by 2 bases and J by 4 bases, with 5 bases of the junction left unmatched. Germline values: CDR1 SGHNT, CDR2 YYREEE (reference sequence). There are 16 residues in the CDR3. The CDR3 nucleotides read TGTGCCAGCAGCTTAATCCGGACTAGCGGGTACAATGAGCAGTTCTTC. The encoded protein is CASSLIRTSGYNEQFF.

The genes are TRBV19 and TRBJ1-1; 7 bases align to TRBD1. Germline values: CDR1 LNHDA, CDR2 SQIVND (reference sequence). Trimming cost V 4 bases and J 1 base; bases outside gene matches: 6. The length of the CDR3 is 15 residues. CDR3 sequence (DNA): TGTGCCAGTAGTAGGGTGGGACAGACGAACACTGAAGCTTTCTTT. Protein product: CASSRVGQTNTEAFF.

Only one count was recorded for this clone. The J gene is TRBJ1-5, the V gene TRBV19; TRBD1 matches at 7 bases. Germline V gene sequence: CDR1 LNHDA, CDR2 SQIVND (reference sequence). The CDR3 is 16 residues long. Trimming removed 4 bases from V and 3 bases from J; junction bases left unmatched: 9. The CDR3 spells CASSRTSGQNNQPQHF. The CDR3 coding sequence is TGTGCCAGTAGTAGGACCTCGGGACAGAACAATCAGCCCCAGCATTTT.

The chain uses TRBV5-6 and TRBJ2-7, with D tentatively TRBD1 (6 bases). Deletions cut 4 bases from V and 6 bases from J, with 11 bases between. Germline V gene sequence: CDR1 SGHDT, CDR2 YYEEEE. The CDR3 contains 12 residues. The CDR3 region has the DNA TGTGCCAGCAGCCTAAGACAGGTCGAGCAGTACTTC. Residues: CASSLRQVEQYF.

Concerning this clone: A junction end diverges from the germline sequence, so it may reflect a read error. The rearrangement joins TRBV2 to TRBJ2-1; no firm D call. Per the germline V gene, CDR1 is SNHLY and CDR2 is FYNNEI. CDR3 size: 14 residues. The DNA for the CDR3 is TGTGCCAGCAATGAACTTCAGGCATCCGATGAGCAGTTCTTC. This encodes CASNELQASDEQFF.

This clone was seen a few times. V and J are TRBV28 and TRBJ1-5, with a weak D call TRBD1 (6 bases). The V end lost 6 bases, the J end lost 3 bases, and 12 bases lay between the germline ends. Germline V gives CDR1 MDHEN, CDR2 SYDVKM. The CDR3 is made up of 14 amino acids. CDR3: CASRGWTDNQPQHF. The CDR3 region has the DNA TGTGCCAGCAGGGGCTGGACAGACAATCAGCCCCAGCATTTT.

The CDR3 protein is CASSLYFGVAGTRSYEQYF. CDR3 nucleotides: TGTGCCAGCAGCTTATATTTCGGGGTAGCGGGGACTAGATCCTACGAGCAGTACTTC. V gene TRBV7-9 combines with J gene TRBJ2-7; TRBD2 agrees at 8 bases. The V and J ends lost 2 bases and 1 base, in that order; junction bases with no gene match: 16. This CDR3 comprises 19 residues. CDR1 and CDR2 (germline): SEHNR, FQNEAQ (reference sequence). The variable domain in full, with the rest retrieved from reference TRBV7-9 and TRBJ2-7, is DTGVSQNPRHKITKRGQNVTFRCDPISEHNRLYWYRQTLGQGPEFLTYFQNEAQLEKSRLLSDRFSAERPKGSFSTLEIQRTEQGDSAMYLCASSLYFGVAGTRSYEQYFGPGTRLTVT.

The rearrangement joins TRBV10-3 to TRBJ2-3; D is ambiguous. CDR1 and CDR2 (germline): ENHRY, SYGVKD. Trimming shortened V by 4 bases and J by 2 bases, and 7 bases separated the two germline ends. The CDR3 contains 13 residues. Here the CDR3 DNA reads TGTGCCATCAGTGGAATGGTCACAGATACGCAGTATTTT. The encoded protein is CAISGMVTDTQYF.

The chain uses TRBV6-1 and TRBJ2-2, with D perhaps TRBD2 (5 bases). Trimming removed 3 bases at V and 5 bases at J, with 10 bases between. Germline CDR1 and CDR2: MNHNS and SASEGT. The CDR3 is 14 amino acids. CDR3 loop: CASSELRGTGELFF. The CDR3 nucleotides read TGTGCCAGCAGTGAGCTAAGAGGGACCGGGGAGCTGTTTTTT.

V gene TRBV27 combines with J gene TRBJ2-5; 7 bases are a match to TRBD1. Germline V gives CDR1 MNHEY, CDR2 SMNVEV (reference sequence). The CDR3 runs 13 residues. V was pared by 5 bases and J by 1 base, with 1 base of the junction left unmatched. Here the CDR3 DNA reads TGTGCCAGCAGTAGGGGGCCCCAAGAGACCCAGTACTTC. It encodes CASSRGPQETQYF.

In DNA, the CDR3 is TGTGCCAGCAGTGACCCCGACAGGGGGCAGGAGACCCAGTACTTC. Its translation: CASSDPDRGQETQYF. V gene TRBV25-1 combines with J gene TRBJ2-5; 10 bases agree with TRBD1. V lost 3 bases to trimming and J lost 5 bases; unmatched junction nucleotides: 6. Germline assignment: CDR1 MGHDK and CDR2 SYGVNS. The CDR3 covers 15 residues.

The V call is TRBV7-6, the J call TRBJ1-3, with 9 nucleotides matching TRBD1. V lost 4 bases and J lost 4; bases outside the gene matches: 2. This CDR3 contains 14 residues. CDR1 SGHVS and CDR2 FNYEAQ come from the germline V gene. This CDR3 reads CASSSGQGGNTIYF. The CDR3 bases are TGTGCCAGCAGCTCGGGACAGGGAGGAAACACCATATATTTT.

This clone occurred once. The V and J genes are TRBV6-1 and TRBJ1-3; no clear D gene. There are 11 residues in the CDR3. Trimming stripped 2 bases from V and 8 bases from J, with 4 bases between. Germline-derived CDR1 and CDR2 are MNHNS and SASEGT. The chain's CDR3 is CASSELDTIYF. In DNA, the CDR3 is TGTGCCAGCAGTGAATTGGACACCATATATTTT.

The chain joins TRBV19 to TRBJ2-3; no firm D call. Germline V CDR1 and CDR2: LNHDA, SQIVND (reference sequence). The CDR3 length is 12 residues. The germline V and J ends were trimmed by 5 bases and 8 bases, with 11 bases remaining between them. The CDR3 DNA sequence: TGTGCCAGTAGTGCCGGTTTAGGTACGCAGTATTTT. Amino acid sequence: CASSAGLGTQYF.

The V call is TRBV7-8, the J call TRBJ2-3, with D perhaps TRBD2 (7 bases). CDR3 length equals 17 residues. Trimming pared 5 bases from V and 3 bases from J, leaving 21 bases between. From germline, CDR1 is SGHVS and CDR2 FQNEAQ. The CDR3 spells CASSRGSGAERTDTQYF. CDR3 coding DNA: TGTGCCAGCAGCAGGGGGAGCGGGGCGGAAAGGACAGATACGCAGTATTTT.